This TCR beta chain was sequenced in a study of CD8+CD57+ T cells in acquired aplastic anemia. CD8+CD57+ cell expansion had been shown by flow cytometry in patients chosen for sequencing. Genomic DNA templated the TCR beta VDJ and CDR3 profiling. Using its own MiXCR run on the reads, TCRdb lists one record per CDR3 protein. This table has 150,000 to 200,000 distinct CDR3 sequences, roughly 43% appearing once. V was trimmed by 0 bases and J by 6 bases, leaving 12 bases between them. This CDR3 region has 15 residues. This receptor was identified in a human donor with aplastic anemia. Sequences were obtained from sorted CD4+, CD8+, or CD8+CD57+ T cells (not recorded which) from PBMCs. The chain has TRBV12-3 or TRBV12-4 and TRBJ1-5, with D hard to call. The CDR3: CASSLAGGSGQPQHF. Written as DNA, the CDR3 is TGTGCCAGCAGTTTAGCAGGAGGGTCGGGTCAGCCCCAGCATTTT.